The rows below give T cell receptor beta chains drawn from one sample of a study of PD-1 blockade in mismatch repair-deficient tumors. Using immunoSEQ multiplex PCR, the repertoire was profiled, and TCRdb retains in-frame clones only, with some absent. The repertoire holds tens of thousands of clones, just under 85% seen once, with about 15% in the top ten. Source: peripheral blood, taken 2 weeks after starting pembrolizumab. The origin of the receptors is an adult with mismatch repair-deficient cancer. CDR3s include the opening cysteine and the closing phenylalanine or tryptophan. A D gene is named only where the DNA matches it firmly. Clone size is given for some rows only: seen once, a few or many times, or a class if the clone is expanded.

TRBJ1-5 - TRBV21-1 - CASSTQGHLSNQPQHF TGTGCCAGCAGCACCCAGGGACATCTTAGCAATCAGCCCCAGCATTTT
TRBJ2-2 - TRBV11-2 - CASSLEIGTGELFF TGTGCCAGCAGCTTAGAAATAGGTACCGGGGAGCTGTTTTTT
TRBJ2-7 - TRBV6-5 - CASSYNVQGATYEQYF TGTGCCAGCAGTTACAATGTTCAGGGAGCCACCTACGAGCAGTACTTC
TRBJ2-7 once TRBV28 TRBD1 CASSLFTGGTYEQYF TGTGCCAGCAGTTTATTTACAGGGGGCACCTACGAGCAGTACTTC
TRBJ2-7 medium-sized TRBV14 - CASKDHGGGEQYF TGTGCCAGCAAAGACCACGGGGGTGGAGAGCAGTACTTC
TRBJ2-5 - TRBV6-5 - CASSYSGVRPETQYF TGTGCCAGCAGTTACTCCGGAGTTCGCCCGGAGACCCAGTACTTC
TRBJ2-7 - TRBV5-5 - CASSPSGYEQYF TGTGCCAGCAGCCCTAGTGGGTACGAGCAGTACTTC
TRBJ2-5 - TRBV28 TRBD1 CASRRDRDQETQYF TGTGCCAGCAGACGCGACAGGGACCAAGAGACCCAGTACTTC
TRBJ2-6 - TRBV6-5 - CASSYSVRAGANVLTF TGTGCCAGCAGTTACTCTGTCCGGGCTGGGGCCAACGTCCTGACTTTC
TRBJ2-1 - TRBV9 - CASSVGLDRMGNEQFF TGTGCCAGCAGCGTAGGTTTGGACCGAATGGGGAATGAGCAGTTCTTC
TRBJ1-1 - TRBV28 TRBD1 CASSPPGQGKKNTEAFF TGTGCCAGCAGTCCTCCGGGACAGGGAAAAAAAAACACTGAAGCTTTCTTT
TRBJ1-5 - TRBV6-1 - CASSWGINQPQHF TGTGCCAGCAGTTGGGGTATCAATCAGCCCCAGCATTTT
TRBJ2-7 few TRBV28 - CATMDTASYEQYF TGTGCCACCATGGACACCGCCAGCTACGAGCAGTACTTC
TRBJ2-7 - TRBV25-1 TRBD2 CASSDGGALGEQYF TGTGCCAGCAGTGACGGGGGGGCGCTGGGGGAGCAGTACTTC
TRBJ1-2 - TRBV6-5 - CASSSNGANYGYTF TGTGCCAGCAGTTCGAACGGAGCTAACTATGGCTACACCTTC
TRBJ2-2 - TRBV28 TRBD2 CASSFPSTSGKGSGELFF TGTGCCAGCAGTTTCCCCTCCACTAGCGGGAAAGGGAGCGGGGAGCTGTTTTTT
TRBJ2-5 - TRBV13 - CASSLVASQETQYF TGTGCCAGCAGCTTAGTAGCGTCTCAAGAGACCCAGTACTTC
TRBJ2-5 - TRBV5-4 TRBD2 CASSPPGTRGRETQYF TGTGCCAGCAGCCCCCCCGGGACTAGGGGTAGAGAGACCCAGTACTTC
TRBJ1-2 - TRBV5-6 - CASSLGGNYGYTF TGTGCCAGCAGCTTGGGAGGGAACTATGGCTACACCTTC
TRBJ1-2 once TRBV19 - CASRKGLTNYGYTF TGTGCCAGTCGGAAAGGACTGACAAACTATGGCTACACCTTC
TRBJ2-7 - TRBV7-9 - CATRATTHYEQYF TGTGCCACCAGGGCTACAACCCATTACGAGCAGTACTTC
TRBJ2-1 - TRBV6-6 - CASARASYNEQFF TGTGCCAGCGCACGGGCATCCTACAATGAGCAGTTCTTC
TRBJ2-1 - TRBV19 TRBD2 CASSLGLAGGRLHNEQFF TGTGCCAGTAGCCTGGGACTAGCGGGGGGGAGACTCCACAATGAGCAGTTCTTC
TRBJ2-7 - TRBV6-5 TRBD1 CASSYSTGAWEQYF TGTGCCAGCAGTTACTCGACAGGGGCCTGGGAGCAGTACTTC
TRBJ2-7 few TRBV14 - CASSLDSWGYEQYF TGTGCCAGCAGCCTTGACTCGTGGGGCTACGAGCAGTACTTC
TRBJ2-1 - TRBV9 - CASSVGPAERYNEQFF TGTGCCAGCAGCGTAGGACCAGCGGAGCGTTACAATGAGCAGTTCTTC
TRBJ2-7 - TRBV19 TRBD2 CASSIAGTSHYEQYF TGTGCCAGTAGTATAGCCGGGACTAGCCACTACGAGCAGTACTTC
TRBJ2-7 - TRBV7-2 - CASSLAGTPSYEQYF TGTGCCAGCAGCTTAGCTGGGACTCCTTCCTACGAGCAGTACTTC
TRBJ1-5 - TRBV30 TRBD1 CAWTRQGMVGQPQHF TGTGCCTGGACCCGACAGGGGATGGTTGGTCAGCCCCAGCATTTT
TRBJ2-2 - TRBV30 - CAWQITGELFF TGTGCCTGGCAAATCACCGGGGAGCTGTTTTTT
TRBJ2-7 - TRBV5-1 TRBD2 CASSFSGGSSYEQYF TGCGCCAGCAGCTTTAGCGGGGGGAGCTCCTACGAGCAGTACTTC
TRBJ2-7 large TRBV6-1 - CASSESGYEQYF TGTGCCAGCAGTGAATCTGGCTACGAGCAGTACTTC
TRBJ1-5 few TRBV2 - CASSEEGLQPQHF TGTGCCAGCAGTGAAGAGGGCCTGCAGCCCCAGCATTTT
TRBJ2-1 - TRBV4-3 TRBD2 CASSQGRGRTGYNEQFF TGCGCCAGCAGCCAGGGTCGCGGGAGGACCGGTTACAATGAGCAGTTCTTC
TRBJ2-1 few TRBV19 - CASSIDEGGYNEQFF TGTGCCAGTAGTATAGATGAGGGTGGCTACAATGAGCAGTTCTTC
TRBJ2-2 - TRBV28 TRBD1 CATHGTGGTGELFF TGTGCCACCCACGGGACAGGGGGCACCGGGGAGCTGTTTTTT
TRBJ2-3 - TRBV29-1 - CSGLQDPVGDTQYF TGCAGCGGGCTACAGGATCCGGTTGGAGATACGCAGTATTTT
TRBJ2-3 few TRBV28 TRBD2 CASSPGTSGRGTDTQYF TGTGCCAGCAGCCCCGGGACTAGCGGGAGAGGCACAGATACGCAGTATTTT
TRBJ2-5 - TRBV6-1 TRBD2 CASSEAPSGVQETQYF TGTGCCAGCAGTGAAGCCCCTAGCGGGGTCCAAGAGACCCAGTACTTC
TRBJ2-7 - TRBV7-9 TRBD2 CASSLIAGVYYEQYF TGTGCCAGCAGCTTAATTGCGGGAGTCTACTACGAGCAGTACTTC
TRBJ1-4 - TRBV19 - CASSMGVLGLLQEKLFF TGTGCCAGTAGTATGGGCGTGCTCGGCCTCCTTCAGGAAAAACTGTTTTTT
TRBJ2-7 once TRBV11-2 - CASSLKRLPSYEQYF TGTGCCAGCAGCTTAAAGCGTCTCCCTTCCTACGAGCAGTACTTC
TRBJ2-3 - TRBV25-1 - CASVKDIATDTQYF TGTGCCAGCGTTAAGGACATAGCAACAGATACGCAGTATTTT
TRBJ2-1 few TRBV5-1 TRBD1 CASSPGTGGNEQFF TGCGCCAGCAGCCCCGGGACAGGGGGCAATGAGCAGTTCTTC
TRBJ1-4 - TRBV2 - CASNYRKSNEKLFF TGTGCCAGCAATTACAGAAAAAGCAATGAAAAACTGTTTTTT
TRBJ1-1 - TRBV4-3 - CASSQYRALNTEAFF TGCGCCAGCAGCCAATATAGGGCCCTGAACACTGAAGCTTTCTTT
TRBJ2-6 - TRBV4-2 - CASSQDRGSGANVLTF TGTGCCAGCAGCCAAGACAGGGGCTCTGGGGCCAACGTCCTGACTTTC
TRBJ2-6 - TRBV6-5 - CASKPVVSGANVLTF TGTGCCAGCAAGCCTGTAGTCAGTGGGGCCAACGTCCTGACTTTC
TRBJ2-7 - TRBV11-1 - CASSREAGQVIYEQYF TGTGCCAGCAGCCGGGAAGCGGGACAGGTGATCTACGAGCAGTACTTC